Below are 6 T cell receptor beta chains sequenced from a single sample in a study of CD8+CD57+ T cells in acquired aplastic anemia. Patients sequenced had flow cytometry evidence of CD8+CD57+ cell expansion. CDR3 and TCR beta VDJ profiling relied on a genomic DNA template. Using its own MiXCR run on the reads, TCRdb lists one record per CDR3 protein. The profile shows about 180,000 distinct CDR3 sequences, 63% of them singletons. Sequencing was carried out using sorted CD4+, CD8+, or CD8+CD57+ T cells (not recorded which) from PBMCs. These receptors all stem from a human donor with aplastic anemia.

The chain has TRBV7-6 and TRBJ2-5; a weak D match, TRBD1 (6 bases). The CDR3 contains 14 residues. Germline-derived CDR1 and CDR2 are SGHVS and FNYEAQ. V was cut by 1 base and J by 6 bases, with 12 bases left in between. CDR3 loop: CASSLEQGRKTQYF. The CDR3 DNA is TGTGCCAGCAGCTTAGAACAGGGCCGAAAGACCCAGTACTTC.

The chain is built from TRBV7-8 and TRBJ1-5, with TRBD1 identical over 7 bases. This CDR3 comprises 14 residues. CDR1 and CDR2 (germline): SGHVS, FQNEAQ. The J segment lost 7 bases and the V segment lost 4 bases, leaving 7 bases of the junction unmatched. The CDR3 coding sequence is TGTGCCAGCAGCTATCACAGGGGTGGCCAGCCCCAGCATTTT. Residues: CASSYHRGGQPQHF.

The V and J genes are TRBV2 and TRBJ1-5; 7 positions agree with TRBD1. After removal of 6 bases from V and 0 bases from J, the junction contained 5 bases not matched to a gene. CDR3 length: 15 amino acids. In germline, CDR1 is SNHLY, CDR2 FYNNEI. The CDR3 sequence: CASRDRPDSNQPQHF. The CDR3 DNA sequence: TGTGCCAGCAGGGACAGGCCAGATAGCAATCAGCCCCAGCATTTT. The full variable domain, completed using reference TRBV2 and TRBJ1-5, is EPEVTQTPSHQVTQMGQEVILRCVPISNHLYFYWYRQILGQKVEFLVSFYNNEISEKSEIFDDQFSVERPDGSNFTLKIRSTKLEDSAMYFCASRDRPDSNQPQHFGDGTRLSIL.

The CDR3 protein is CASSLYTGVNPLAKNIQYF. CDR3 in DNA: TGTGCCAGCAGCTTATATACAGGGGTCAATCCCCTGGCCAAAAACATTCAGTACTTC. The rearrangement joins TRBV5-4 to TRBJ2-4; 7 bases match TRBD1. This CDR3 spans 19 amino acids. Germline V gene sequence: CDR1 SGHNT, CDR2 YYREEE (reference sequence). Trimming removed 2 bases from V and 1 base from J; junction bases left unmatched: 15.

This rearrangement joins TRBV7-9 to TRBJ1-2; maybe TRBD1 (5 bases). The CDR3 runs 14 residues. CDR1 is SEHNR, CDR2 FQNEAQ, per germline (reference sequence). Trimming took 3 bases from V and 5 from J, leaving 13 bases between them. CDR3: CASSFRGVEYGYTF. The CDR3 DNA reads as TGTGCCAGCAGCTTTCGGGGGGTTGAGTATGGCTACACCTTC. Filled out from reference TRBV7-9 and TRBJ1-2, the complete variable domain reads DTGVSQNPRHKITKRGQNVTFRCDPISEHNRLYWYRQTLGQGPEFLTYFQNEAQLEKSRLLSDRFSAERPKGSFSTLEIQRTEQGDSAMYLCASSFRGVEYGYTFGSGTRLTVV.

Worth noting for this clonotype: A junction end diverges from the germline sequence, so it may reflect a read error. This rearrangement joins TRBV19 to TRBJ2-7; 9 nucleotides line up with TRBD1. CDR3 length equals 14 residues. Germline CDR1 is LNHDA and CDR2 is SQIVND (reference sequence). CDR3 region: CASRWGTGLNEQYF. The CDR3 coding sequence is TGCGCCAGTAGATGGGGGACAGGGTTAAACGAGCAGTACTTC.